The clone carrying this T cell receptor (beta chain) was seen at least ten times. Its target is unknown. With 4 bases removed from V and 1 base from J, the gap between germline ends came to 8 bases. The germline CDR1 and CDR2 sequences are MNHNS and SASEGT. The CDR3 extends over 13 amino acids. This record comes from a study of CD8+CD57+ T cells in acquired aplastic anemia. As for the study in general: The DNA of sorted CD4+ and CD8+ cells averaged 3.2 ug. CD4+ reads averaged approximately 9.9 million in healthy donors. Overall study findings and caveats: Significance was not reached for CD8+ Simpson's diversity between patients and controls. Twenty-nine CD8+ CDR3 sequences were shared between patients and controls.

Researchers used genomic DNA as the template to profile TCR beta VDJ and CDR3. From the reads, TCRdb called clonotypes with MiXCR, one entry per CDR3 protein. The repertoire holds about 110,000 distinct CDR3 sequences, around 50% seen once, with about a third in the top ten. This TCR was sampled from a human donor in good health, serving as a control. Material: sorted CD4+, CD8+, or CD8+CD57+ T cells (not recorded which) from PBMCs. This chain links TRBV6-1 with TRBJ2-7; D gene uncertain. CDR3 DNA sequence: TGTGCCAGCAGTGCGGGTCCTTCCTACGAGCAGTACTTC. Protein: CASSAGPSYEQYF.